Below, 32 T cell receptor beta chains from the same sample are listed, as sequenced in a study of T-cell memory formation after mild COVID-19. In TCRdb, the 5' RACE reads were re-called with MiXCR into one record per CDR3 protein. The data hold around 510,000 distinct CDR3 sequences, with less than 25% observed a single time. The sequenced sample was PBMCs or a T cell subset sorted from them (not recorded which). The receptors come from an adult woman who had mild COVID-19 (a few samples of this study predate the infection). Cell type and time point are not known.

The V call is TRBV9, the J call TRBJ1-1; no clear D gene. Germline V gene sequence: CDR1 SGDLS, CDR2 YYNGEE. V lost 0 bases, J lost 6 bases, and 9 bases lay in between. The CDR3 extends over 13 amino acids. The CDR3 DNA reads as TGTGCCAGCAGCGTAGATACGGCCGCTGAAGCTTTCTTT. This codes for CASSVDTAAEAFF.

This clonotype was picked up many times. This rearrangement joins TRBV12-3 or TRBV12-4 to TRBJ2-1; unclear D gene. V was trimmed by 1 base and J by 9 bases, leaving 10 bases between them. The CDR3 consists of 13 residues. CDR3: CASSLVERSEQFF. In DNA, the CDR3 is TGTGCCAGCAGTTTAGTGGAGCGTTCTGAGCAGTTCTTC.

The chain carries TRBV15 and TRBJ1-5; 8 nucleotides line up with TRBD1. CDR3 length: 18 residues. V lost 1 base, J lost 5 bases, and 13 bases stayed unmatched. Germline assignment: CDR1 LNHNV and CDR2 YYDKDF (reference sequence). The CDR3 DNA reads TGTGCCACCAGCAGAGGTCCGGGCAGGGGGCGATTTTATCAGCCCCAGCATTTT. The encoded protein is CATSRGPGRGRFYQPQHF.

This clonotype was counted between two and nine times. The DNA for the CDR3 is TGTGCCAGCAGTGAATGGTCGGCAGATACGCAGTATTTT. This gives the protein CASSEWSADTQYF. This chain links TRBV2 with TRBJ2-3, with D uncertain. V lost 2 bases to trimming and J lost 4 bases, with 7 bases between them. The CDR3 length is 13 residues. Germline V gene sequence: CDR1 SNHLY, CDR2 FYNNEI.

This clonotype was counted only a few times. The chain recombines TRBV7-9 with TRBJ2-5; 8 bases fit TRBD1. Germline loops: CDR1 SEHNR, CDR2 FQNEAQ (reference sequence). The junction had 4 bases not matched to a gene; V was cut back by 1 base and J by 6 bases. This CDR3 region has 14 residues. The CDR3 DNA reads TGTGCCAGCAGCTTAGGGACAGGGCAACAGACCCAGTACTTC. Residues: CASSLGTGQQTQYF. The entire variable domain, with the rest obtained from reference TRBV7-9 and TRBJ2-5, is as follows: DTGVSQNPRHKITKRGQNVTFRCDPISEHNRLYWYRQTLGQGPEFLTYFQNEAQLEKSRLLSDRFSAERPKGSFSTLEIQRTEQGDSAMYLCASSLGTGQQTQYFGPGTRLLVL.

There are a few counts of this clonotype. The chain links TRBV3-1 to TRBJ1-6, with unresolved D. CDR1 LGHDT and CDR2 YNNKEL come from the germline V gene (reference sequence). This CDR3 spans 13 amino acids. V gave up 5 bases and J gave up 8 bases, with 10 bases separating them. CDR3 sequence reads: CASSLGMDSPLHF. CDR3 DNA: TGTGCCAGCAGCTTAGGAATGGATTCACCCCTCCACTTT. Based on the CDR3 plus reference TRBV3-1 and TRBJ1-6, the full variable domain is DTAVSQTPKYLVTQMGNDKSIKCEQNLGHDTMYWYKQDSKKFLKIMFSYNNKELIINETVPNRFSPKSPDKAHLNLHINSLELGDSAVYFCASSLGMDSPLHFGNGTRLTVT.

The V call is TRBV29-1, the J call TRBJ2-1; D remains ambiguous. The CDR3 has 15 residues. Per germline, CDR1 SQVTM and CDR2 ANQGSEA. Trimming took off 3 bases at V and 0 bases at J, with 12 bases between the two ends. CDR3 DNA: TGCAGCGTTGAGAGTTACCTCCACTCCTACAATGAGCAGTTCTTC. Translating gives CSVESYLHSYNEQFF.

This clonotype was counted only a few times. The chain recombines TRBV5-1 with TRBJ2-7, with D perhaps matching TRBD1 (6 bases). Germline-derived CDR1 and CDR2 are SGHRS and YFSETQ. This CDR3 comprises 14 residues. The ends were cut back, 0 bases at V and 2 bases at J, with 9 bases in the middle. CDR3 residues: CASSLDRATYEQYF. The CDR3 DNA is TGCGCCAGCAGCTTGGACAGGGCTACCTACGAGCAGTACTTC.

This chain uses TRBV29-1 with TRBJ1-2, with TRBD1 matching over 7 bases. The CDR3 runs 14 residues. J lost 5 bases, V lost 4 bases, and 10 bases had no gene match. Germline V gene lookup returns CDR1 SQVTM and CDR2 ANQGSEA. The CDR3 bases are TGCAGCGTTGCCGGGACAGAAAATACTTATGGCTACACCTTC. It yields the protein CSVAGTENTYGYTF.

This clonotype was observed many times. The chain has TRBV11-3 and TRBJ2-4, with 12 bases that match TRBD2. The CDR3 loop spans 14 amino acids. Trimming cost V 5 bases and J 10 bases; bases outside gene matches: 6. Germline V gives CDR1 SGHNT, CDR2 YENEEA. CDR3 sequence: CASSPRTSGEIQYF. Here the CDR3 DNA reads TGTGCCAGCAGCCCCCGGACTAGCGGGGAAATTCAGTACTTC. The complete variable domain, with remaining parts taken from reference TRBV11-3 and TRBJ2-4, reads EAGVVQSPRYKIIEKKQPVAFWCNPISGHNTLYWYLQNLGQGPELLIRYENEEAVDDSQLPKDRFSAERLKGVDSTLKIQPAELGDSAVYLCASSPRTSGEIQYFGAGTRLSVL.

The chain carries TRBV9 and TRBJ2-2, with D maybe TRBD1 (6 bases). The V end lost 0 bases, the J end lost 1 base, and 10 bases lay between the germline ends. Germline lookup yields CDR1 SGDLS and CDR2 YYNGEE. CDR3 size: 16 residues. CDR3 residues: CASSVVTGLNTGELFF. CDR3 bases: TGTGCCAGCAGCGTAGTAACAGGGTTGAACACCGGGGAGCTGTTTTTT.

The CDR3 here is CASRRTTGPDGYTF. The CDR3 DNA is TGTGCCAGCAGGCGGACGACAGGGCCGGATGGCTACACCTTC. The genes are TRBV7-9 and TRBJ1-2, with 7 positions matching TRBD1. CDR1 and CDR2 from the germline V gene are SEHNR and FQNEAQ (reference sequence). The CDR3 runs 14 residues. Germline trimming cut 6 bases from V and 6 bases from J; bases unmatched to any gene: 10. Looking up the rest from reference TRBV7-9 and TRBJ1-2 gives the full variable domain: DTGVSQNPRHKITKRGQNVTFRCDPISEHNRLYWYRQTLGQGPEFLTYFQNEAQLEKSRLLSDRFSAERPKGSFSTLEIQRTEQGDSAMYLCASRRTTGPDGYTFGSGTRLTVV.

The chain employs TRBV5-5 and TRBJ2-1, with 16 bases matching TRBD2. Looked up from germline, CDR1 is SGHKS and CDR2 is YYEKEE (reference sequence). The CDR3 consists of 15 residues. The ends lost 4 bases at V and 15 bases at J; junction bases unmatched: 10. CDR3 nucleotides: TGTGCCAGCAGCGGCACCGGGACTAGCGGGAGGGAGGGGTTCTTC. Translating gives CASSGTGTSGREGFF.

The genes are TRBV6-2 or TRBV6-3 and TRBJ2-1, with TRBD2 matching over 13 bases. The CDR3 totals 19 residues. With 0 bases clipped from V and 0 bases from J, the junction kept 5 bases outside the gene matches. Germline-derived CDR1 and CDR2 are MNHEY and SVGEGT. This CDR3 is CASSYSGLAGVYSYNEQFF. The CDR3 bases are TGTGCCAGCAGTTACTCTGGACTAGCGGGGGTCTACTCCTACAATGAGCAGTTCTTC.

The CDR3 DNA sequence: TGTGCCAGTAGTATCCGGGCCAGCACCGGGGAGCTGTTTTTT. Its protein product is CASSIRASTGELFF. The chain combines TRBV19 with TRBJ2-2; D call uncertain. The CDR3 contains 14 residues. Germline assignment: CDR1 LNHDA and CDR2 SQIVND (reference sequence). Trimming stripped 3 bases from V and 4 bases from J, with 9 bases between.

The chain uses TRBV29-1 and TRBJ1-2; TRBD1 is a possible D gene (6 bases). The germline CDR1 and CDR2 sequences are SQVTM and ANQGSEA. There are 11 residues in the CDR3. V lost 5 bases and J lost 7, with 11 bases in between. The CDR3 DNA follows: TGCAGCGTTCCATTGGGGGCTGGCTACACCTTC. Residues: CSVPLGAGYTF. The whole variable domain, filled in from reference TRBV29-1 and TRBJ1-2, reads SAVISQKPSRDICQRGTSLTIQCQVDSQVTMMFWYRQQPGQSLTLIATANQGSEATYESGFVIDKFPISRPNLTFSTLTVSNMSPEDSSIYLCSVPLGAGYTFGSGTRLTVV.

This clonotype appeared a single time. The chain joins TRBV9 to TRBJ2-3; the D call may be TRBD1 or TRBD2 (5 bases each). Germline V gives CDR1 SGDLS, CDR2 YYNGEE. The CDR3 totals 14 residues. V was pared by 0 bases and J by 9 bases, with 14 bases between. The CDR3 bases are TGTGCCAGCAGCGTAGAAATGGGGGTGCAGACGCAGTATTTT. Its translation: CASSVEMGVQTQYF.

This clonotype was seen a few times. The rearrangement links TRBV24-1 to TRBJ2-3; TRBD2 is a possible D gene (5 bases). CDR1 KGHDR and CDR2 SFDVKD come from the germline V gene. The CDR3 has 15 amino acids. Trimming pared 4 bases from V and 1 base from J, leaving 11 bases between. The CDR3 spells CATSDNTRRTDTQYF. The DNA for the CDR3 is TGTGCCACCAGTGACAACACTAGGCGCACAGATACGCAGTATTTT.

The chain couples TRBV9 to TRBJ2-2; weak D call: TRBD1 (5 bases). Germline V lookup: CDR1 SGDLS, CDR2 YYNGEE. The CDR3 consists of 16 residues. Trimming took 3 bases from V and 7 from J, leaving 19 bases between them. CDR3 in amino acids: CASSGSPYETGGELFF. CDR3 bases: TGTGCCAGCAGCGGCTCGCCCTATGAAACAGGCGGGGAGCTGTTTTTT.

The V call is TRBV12-5, the J call TRBJ2-7; TRBD1 aligns across 8 bases. The CDR3 extends over 14 amino acids. The germline CDR1 and CDR2 sequences are LGHNT and FRNRAP. V lost 7 bases and J lost 2; bases outside the gene matches: 7. The chain's CDR3 is CASVSQGGPYEQYF. The CDR3 nucleotides read TGTGCTAGTGTCTCACAGGGGGGCCCCTACGAGCAGTACTTC.

This clonotype was found a few times. This rearrangement joins TRBV30 to TRBJ2-7; D remains ambiguous. Germline V lookup: CDR1 GTSNPN, CDR2 SVGIG (reference sequence). Trimming left V 2 bases short and J 1 base short, with 9 bases between. This CDR3 comprises 13 residues. CDR3 bases: TGTGCCTGGAGTTCGACTCGATCCTACGAGCAGTACTTC. Protein: CAWSSTRSYEQYF.

The V gene is TRBV5-5, the J gene TRBJ1-1; TRBD1 is a possible D gene (6 bases). V lost 1 base, J lost 8 bases, and 15 bases lay in between. CDR3 length: 14 residues. Germline CDR1 and CDR2: SGHKS and YYEKEE (reference sequence). The CDR3 loop reads CASSLPGTPGEAFF. In DNA form, the CDR3 reads TGTGCCAGCAGCTTGCCGGGGACACCAGGAGAAGCTTTCTTT.

This rearrangement joins TRBV12-3 or TRBV12-4 to TRBJ2-6; the D is unclear. The length of the CDR3 is 14 residues. V lost 6 bases, J lost 1 base, and 7 bases lay in between. The chain's CDR3 is CASRQRSGANVLTF. DNA of the CDR3: TGTGCCAGCAGGCAGAGGTCTGGGGCCAACGTCCTGACTTTC.

This clonotype has a handful of counts. V gene TRBV4-1 combines with J gene TRBJ1-5; a weak D match, TRBD1 (6 bases). Trimming took off 4 bases at V and 5 bases at J, with 12 bases between the two ends. The germline V gene encodes CDR1 MGHRA and CDR2 YSYEKL. There are 14 residues in the CDR3. The CDR3: CASSPQGKDQPQHF. In DNA, the CDR3 is TGCGCCAGCAGCCCGCAGGGGAAGGATCAGCCCCAGCATTTT.

In DNA, the CDR3 is TGCGCCAGCAGCTTGGGCGGGCTGGGGACTGAAGCTTTCTTT. Translated, it gives CASSLGGLGTEAFF. This chain connects TRBV5-1 to TRBJ1-1; no reliable D call. Germline CDR1 and CDR2: SGHRS and YFSETQ. CDR3 length: 14 amino acids. V lost 0 bases and J 5 bases, leaving 11 bases between the germline ends.

This clonotype was picked up a small number of times. V usage is TRBV5-1 and J usage is TRBJ2-7; D call uncertain. Deletions cut 3 bases from V and 4 bases from J, with 5 bases between. This CDR3 has 11 residues. Germline V CDR1 and CDR2: SGHRS, YFSETQ. The CDR3 DNA sequence: TGCGCCAGCAGCTACCAATACGAGCAGTACTTC. It codes for CASSYQYEQYF.

The chain recombines TRBV5-1 with TRBJ2-5; a weak D match, TRBD2 (5 bases). V lost 5 bases and J 1 base, leaving 18 bases between the germline ends. Germline V gene sequence: CDR1 SGHRS, CDR2 YFSETQ. This CDR3 comprises 16 residues. This CDR3 is CASSSGTLGFQETQYF. CDR3 coding DNA: TGCGCCAGCAGTTCGGGAACTCTGGGCTTCCAAGAGACCCAGTACTTC.

V is TRBV6-1 and J is TRBJ1-2, with TRBD1 identical over 9 bases. V dropped 1 base and J dropped 8; count of bases not matched to a gene: 2. This CDR3 has 13 amino acids. Germline assignment: CDR1 MNHNS and CDR2 SASEGT. The chain's CDR3 is CASSEGGTGGYTF. The CDR3 coding sequence is TGTGCCAGCAGTGAAGGGGGGACAGGGGGCTACACCTTC.

This clonotype appeared a single time. Here the CDR3 reads CASSPYRNEQYF. In nucleotides, the CDR3 is TGTGCCAGCAGCCCATACCGGAACGAGCAGTACTTC. This rearrangement joins TRBV11-2 to TRBJ2-7; D uncertain. Deletions cut 5 bases from V and 5 bases from J, with 10 bases between. The CDR3 has 12 amino acids. Germline values: CDR1 SGHAT, CDR2 FQNNGV.

This clonotype occurred a few times. J is TRBJ1-5 and V is TRBV20-1, with a possible D match to TRBD1 (5 bases). The CDR3 contains 15 residues. Per the germline V gene, CDR1 is DFQATT and CDR2 is SNEGSKA (reference sequence). Trimming cost V 1 base and J 5 bases, with 15 bases left between them. The CDR3 loop reads CSARASGRRDQPQHF. The CDR3 DNA reads as TGCAGTGCTAGAGCATCGGGGCGGCGGGATCAGCCCCAGCATTTT.

The rearrangement uses TRBV27 and TRBJ2-1; possibly TRBD2 for D (6 bases). V dropped 5 bases and J dropped 6 bases, with 11 bases sitting between them. The germline V gene has CDR1 MNHEY and CDR2 SMNVEV (reference sequence). The CDR3 length is 13 residues. CDR3 residues: CASSVFSGNEQFF. The DNA of the CDR3 is TGTGCCAGCAGTGTATTTAGCGGCAATGAGCAGTTCTTC.

With regard to this clonotype: A much larger clone lies one base from this, so it may be a read error. V usage is TRBV7-9 and J usage is TRBJ1-2, with 8 bases lining up with TRBD1. This CDR3 contains 12 residues. The junction had 2 bases not matched to a gene; V was cut back by 5 bases and J by 6 bases. CDR1 and CDR2 (germline): SEHNR, FQNEAQ (reference sequence). CDR3: CASSTQGDGYTF. The CDR3 DNA reads TGTGCCAGCAGCACACAGGGGGATGGCTACACCTTC.